The clone carrying this TCR beta chain was counted ten times or more. Antigen unknown. CDR3 size: 14 residues. Between the trimmed V and J ends, which lost 5 bases and 3 bases, there was a span of 13 bases. These data belong to a study of T cell repertoires in cytomegalovirus infection. Looking at the study overall: Based on public TCR beta signatures, there were indications of CMV infection and of a matching HLA type. Notes on the study in general: Summed public TCR beta family frequency identified CMV carriers bearing the relevant HLA. The study found HLA-C-restricted CMV-specific TCR beta clonotypes dominating the ex vivo response.

TCRdb independently ran MiXCR on the reads; one entry per CDR3 protein. The sample lists some 70,000 distinct CDR3 sequences, 22% occurring once. The sample was PBMCs, sequenced either directly or after in vitro stimulation (not recorded which). The clonotype comes from a human donor in good health (CMV status not recorded). Some clones in this sample may be carry-over from other donors' samples. V gene TRBV12-3 or TRBV12-4 combines with J gene TRBJ1-1, with unresolved D. The chain's CDR3 is CASSLYETYTEAFF. DNA of the CDR3: TGTGCCAGCAGTCTCTATGAGACGTACACTGAAGCTTTCTTT.